This T cell receptor beta chain was obtained from a study of T cells in Graves' hyperthyroidism and ophthalmopathy. TCR beta CDR3 regions were amplified from RNA. Primed by the HTBI set, a first-round RT-PCR was run on the TCR CDR3. Each CDR3 protein is one row after TCRdb ran MiXCR on the multiplex PCR reads. The data contain around 520,000 distinct CDR3 sequences, 14% of them seen just once; the ten biggest clones take up roughly 13%. With 1 base removed from V and 4 bases from J, the gap between germline ends came to 13 bases. The length of the CDR3 is 15 residues. Germline CDR1 reads SGHTA; CDR2 reads FQGNSA. This clonotype was seen ten or more times.

This sequence originates from a middle-aged woman with Graves' hyperthyroidism. This chain links TRBV7-2 with TRBJ1-2; D might be TRBD1 (5 bases). Sequencing was done on a sample of blood. Written as DNA, the CDR3 is TGTGCCAGCAGCTTAGACGGGGCAGTCGGCTATGGCTACACCTTC. This translates into CASSLDGAVGYGYTF.